A selection of T cell receptor beta chains follows, all from one sample in a study of cytomegalovirus exposure and HLA in healthy donors. This table comes from immunoSEQ multiplex PCR, and its TCRdb copy is limited to in-frame clones, with some not included. The sample includes around 110,000 clones, less than 80% of them seen just once. Sequenced: PBMCs. All receptors come from a woman in her twenties or thirties in good health and CMV-seronegative. CDR3s include the opening cysteine and the closing phenylalanine or tryptophan. D genes are given only for firm matches. Clone size is given for some rows only: seen once, a few or many times, or a class if the clone is expanded.

TRBV28	TRBJ2-5	NA	NA	TGTGCCAGCAGTTTGATTGGAGTAGCGGAGTTGGAGACCCAGTACTTC	CASSLIGVAELETQYF
TRBV6-5	TRBJ2-1	NA	NA	TGTGCCAGCAGTTACTCGATAGGGGACTCCTACAATGAGCAGTTCTTC	CASSYSIGDSYNEQFF
TRBV4-2	TRBJ1-2	few	TRBD1	TGTGCCAGCAGCCAAGATCGACAGGGGGCCTATGGCTACACCTTC	CASSQDRQGAYGYTF
TRBV7-8	TRBJ2-1	NA	TRBD1	TGTGCCAGCAGTTCTGAGGGATATTTGGGACAGGGGTTCTTC	CASSSEGYLGQGFF
TRBV19	TRBJ1-6	NA	NA	TGTGCCAGTAGTATGACCGGGTCTCCCCTCCACTTT	CASSMTGSPLHF
TRBV5-4	TRBJ2-7	NA	TRBD2	TGTGCCAGCAGCTCGGGACTAGGGTTAGTTGAGGACGAGCAGTACTTC	CASSSGLGLVEDEQYF
TRBV5-6	TRBJ1-1	NA	NA	TGTGCCAGCAGCTTAGGGGCTGAAGCTTTCTTT	CASSLGAEAFF
TRBV5-1	TRBJ2-1	once	TRBD2	TGCGCCAGCAGCTTGGATGTTAGCGGGAACAATGAGCAGTTCTTC	CASSLDVSGNNEQFF
TRBV6-5	TRBJ1-1	few	TRBD1	TGTGCCAGCAGTAACAGGGGCTCGAACACTGAAGCTTTCTTT	CASSNRGSNTEAFF
TRBV9	TRBJ2-3	once	NA	TGTGCCAGCAGCATGGACAACACAGATACGCAGTATTTT	CASSMDNTDTQYF
TRBV12-2	TRBJ1-2	few	NA	TGTGCAAGTCGCTTTCATATACTCCTTACCCCGGGACAGGAGGCCTATGGCTACACCTTC	CASRFHILLTPGQEAYGYTF
TRBV6-8	TRBJ2-5	NA	TRBD2	TGTGCCAGCAGAGGCGCGGCTAGCGGGAGGGGGGGAGAGACCCAGTACTTC	CASRGAASGRGGETQYF
TRBV6-1	TRBJ2-1	NA	NA	TGTGCCAGCAGTGCGGCGACAGGGAGGAATGAGCAGTTCTTC	CASSAATGRNEQFF
TRBV27	TRBJ2-7	NA	NA	TGTGCCAGCAGTCCCGTTTTGAGGGTATCCGAGCAGTACTTC	CASSPVLRVSEQYF
TRBV15	TRBJ2-5	NA	TRBD2	TGTGCCACCAGCAGAGATGGGAATAGCGGGAGGGCCGGGGAGACCCAGTACTTC	CATSRDGNSGRAGETQYF
TRBV29-1	TRBJ1-1	NA	NA	TGCAGCGTTGCCCGGGGGGACACTGAAGCTTTCTTT	CSVARGDTEAFF
TRBV29-1	TRBJ1-2	NA	NA	TGCAGCGTTGACCTAAACAGCTATGGCTACACCTTC	CSVDLNSYGYTF
TRBV27	TRBJ1-2	few	NA	TGTGCCAGCAGTTTAGGGGCAGGGGAGTTTTATGGCTACACCTTC	CASSLGAGEFYGYTF
TRBV20-1	TRBJ1-1	few	NA	TGCAGTGGGGGGCACACTGAAGCTTTCTTT	CSGGHTEAFF
TRBV27	TRBJ2-5	NA	NA	TGTGCCAGCAGTTCTCCCATCCGGGGGAAAGAGACCCAGTACTTC	CASSSPIRGKETQYF
TRBV10-3	TRBJ2-5	few	NA	TGTGCCATCAGTGCCAAATTGGACAGACAACAAGAGACCCAGTACTTC	CAISAKLDRQQETQYF
TRBV4-1	TRBJ2-1	NA	TRBD2	TGCGCCAGCAGCCTCCCCGGGACTAGCGGGAGGAATGAGCAGTTCTTC	CASSLPGTSGRNEQFF
TRBV19	TRBJ2-1	NA	TRBD2	TGTGCCAGTAGCCACCCTCCCCCGGGAGGCTTCAATGAGCAGTTCTTC	CASSHPPPGGFNEQFF
TRBV6-1	TRBJ2-1	NA	TRBD2	TGTGCCAGCAGTGATTATCTTCTAGGGCTAGCGGGAAATGAGCAGTTCTTC	CASSDYLLGLAGNEQFF
TRBV7-7	TRBJ2-1	once	NA	TGTGCTAGCAGCTTAGACTGGCGGGCATCCAACAATGAGCAGTTCTTC	CASSLDWRASNNEQFF
TRBV18	TRBJ2-2	NA	NA	TGTGCCAGCTCACAGAGCGGAGACCCGAACACCGGGGAGCTGTTTTTT	CASSQSGDPNTGELFF
TRBV18	TRBJ1-5	NA	NA	TGTGCCAGCTCACCGGACAGTAGCAATCAGCCCCAGCATTTT	CASSPDSSNQPQHF
TRBV18	TRBJ2-7	NA	TRBD2	TGTGCCAGCTCACCTTTGACTAGCGGGACTTCCTACGAGCAGTACTTC	CASSPLTSGTSYEQYF
TRBV7-3	TRBJ2-2	few	TRBD2	TGTGCCAGCAGCCGGACTAGCGGCAACACCGGGGAGCTGTTTTTT	CASSRTSGNTGELFF
TRBV28	TRBJ2-5	once	TRBD1	TGTGCCAGCGGTACAGGGGGCCAAGAGACCCAGTACTTC	CASGTGGQETQYF
TRBV2	TRBJ2-1	NA	TRBD2	TGTGCCAGCAGTTGGGGCCTTTCCTTAGCGGGAGAAGGCTACAATGAGCAGTTCTTC	CASSWGLSLAGEGYNEQFF
TRBV18	TRBJ1-4	few	TRBD1	TGTGCCAGCTCACCCTCGACAGGGGGAAATGAAAAACTGTTTTTT	CASSPSTGGNEKLFF
TRBV4-1	TRBJ2-3	NA	TRBD1	TGCGCCAGCAGCCAACTAGGGGGGCCGCCAGGGGGCAAGTCGGGTACGCAGTATTTT	CASSQLGGPPGGKSGTQYF
TRBV29-1	TRBJ1-1	NA	TRBD1	TGCAGCGTGCATTCACCTCCGGGACAGGGGGTAGCTTTCTTT	CSVHSPPGQGVAFF
TRBV28	TRBJ1-2	once	TRBD1	TGTGCCAGCACCCTATGGGGAGGACAGGGAGGTGGCTACACCTTC	CASTLWGGQGGGYTF
TRBV9	TRBJ2-2	NA	NA	TGTGCCAGCAGCGGGCCTCCCTCTGCTGGGCTTGTAGGCGGGGAGCTGTTTTTT	CASSGPPSAGLVGGELFF
TRBV18	TRBJ2-1	NA	TRBD2	TGTGCCAGCTCCCAGCCGGGACTAGCGGGATTTGGGCAGTTCTTC	CASSQPGLAGFGQFF
TRBV5-1	TRBJ2-5	NA	TRBD1	TGCGCCAGCAGCTTGGGGGACAGGGGCGGAGAGACCCAGTACTTC	CASSLGDRGGETQYF
TRBV19	TRBJ1-2	NA	TRBD1	TGTGCCAGTAACCCCAAGGGGGCCACCTACGCTAACTATGGCTACACCTTC	CASNPKGATYANYGYTF
TRBV4-3	TRBJ2-7	NA	TRBD2	TGCGCCAGCACCTTCTCATTTAGCGGGAACGAGTCGCCAGCCTACGAGCAGTACTTC	CASTFSFSGNESPAYEQYF
TRBV11-1	TRBJ2-3	NA	TRBD2	TGTGCCAGCAGCTTAAGAGCGGGGGGCAGAGATACGCAGTATTTT	CASSLRAGGRDTQYF
TRBV19	TRBJ1-6	NA	NA	TGTGCCAGTAGTATCACGACCGCCCCGGCGGATTCACCCCTCCACTTT	CASSITTAPADSPLHF
TRBV27	TRBJ2-3	NA	TRBD2	TGTGCCAGCAGGACTAGCGGGAGTGATACGCAGTATTTT	CASRTSGSDTQYF
TRBV28	TRBJ2-7	NA	TRBD2	TGTGCCAGCAGTTCACTAGCGGGAGGCCACGAGCAGTACTTC	CASSSLAGGHEQYF
TRBV2	TRBJ2-2	NA	NA	TGTGCCAGCATGCCGGAGCGGAACACCGGGGAGCTGTTTTTT	CASMPERNTGELFF
TRBV28	TRBJ1-5	NA	NA	TGTGCCAGCAGTTCAGCTTCCGGGACAACTTATAGCAATCAGCCCCAGCATTTT	CASSSASGTTYSNQPQHF
TRBV7-2	TRBJ2-6	NA	NA	TGTGCCAGCAGCTCGAGCTCTGGGGCCAACGTCCTGACTTTC	CASSSSSGANVLTF
TRBV4-3	TRBJ1-2	NA	TRBD1	TGCGCCAGCAGCCAAGAAACAGGGGACTATGGCTACACCTTC	CASSQETGDYGYTF
TRBV5-6	TRBJ2-7	NA	TRBD2	TGTGCCAGCAGCTGGCGGGGGGCAGGGGTCCACGACGAGCAGTACTTC	CASSWRGAGVHDEQYF
TRBV19	TRBJ2-1	NA	TRBD2	TGTGCCAGTAGTATAGAGGGGGTAAGGAGGACTAGTGGCTCCTACAATGAGCAGTTCTTC	CASSIEGVRRTSGSYNEQFF